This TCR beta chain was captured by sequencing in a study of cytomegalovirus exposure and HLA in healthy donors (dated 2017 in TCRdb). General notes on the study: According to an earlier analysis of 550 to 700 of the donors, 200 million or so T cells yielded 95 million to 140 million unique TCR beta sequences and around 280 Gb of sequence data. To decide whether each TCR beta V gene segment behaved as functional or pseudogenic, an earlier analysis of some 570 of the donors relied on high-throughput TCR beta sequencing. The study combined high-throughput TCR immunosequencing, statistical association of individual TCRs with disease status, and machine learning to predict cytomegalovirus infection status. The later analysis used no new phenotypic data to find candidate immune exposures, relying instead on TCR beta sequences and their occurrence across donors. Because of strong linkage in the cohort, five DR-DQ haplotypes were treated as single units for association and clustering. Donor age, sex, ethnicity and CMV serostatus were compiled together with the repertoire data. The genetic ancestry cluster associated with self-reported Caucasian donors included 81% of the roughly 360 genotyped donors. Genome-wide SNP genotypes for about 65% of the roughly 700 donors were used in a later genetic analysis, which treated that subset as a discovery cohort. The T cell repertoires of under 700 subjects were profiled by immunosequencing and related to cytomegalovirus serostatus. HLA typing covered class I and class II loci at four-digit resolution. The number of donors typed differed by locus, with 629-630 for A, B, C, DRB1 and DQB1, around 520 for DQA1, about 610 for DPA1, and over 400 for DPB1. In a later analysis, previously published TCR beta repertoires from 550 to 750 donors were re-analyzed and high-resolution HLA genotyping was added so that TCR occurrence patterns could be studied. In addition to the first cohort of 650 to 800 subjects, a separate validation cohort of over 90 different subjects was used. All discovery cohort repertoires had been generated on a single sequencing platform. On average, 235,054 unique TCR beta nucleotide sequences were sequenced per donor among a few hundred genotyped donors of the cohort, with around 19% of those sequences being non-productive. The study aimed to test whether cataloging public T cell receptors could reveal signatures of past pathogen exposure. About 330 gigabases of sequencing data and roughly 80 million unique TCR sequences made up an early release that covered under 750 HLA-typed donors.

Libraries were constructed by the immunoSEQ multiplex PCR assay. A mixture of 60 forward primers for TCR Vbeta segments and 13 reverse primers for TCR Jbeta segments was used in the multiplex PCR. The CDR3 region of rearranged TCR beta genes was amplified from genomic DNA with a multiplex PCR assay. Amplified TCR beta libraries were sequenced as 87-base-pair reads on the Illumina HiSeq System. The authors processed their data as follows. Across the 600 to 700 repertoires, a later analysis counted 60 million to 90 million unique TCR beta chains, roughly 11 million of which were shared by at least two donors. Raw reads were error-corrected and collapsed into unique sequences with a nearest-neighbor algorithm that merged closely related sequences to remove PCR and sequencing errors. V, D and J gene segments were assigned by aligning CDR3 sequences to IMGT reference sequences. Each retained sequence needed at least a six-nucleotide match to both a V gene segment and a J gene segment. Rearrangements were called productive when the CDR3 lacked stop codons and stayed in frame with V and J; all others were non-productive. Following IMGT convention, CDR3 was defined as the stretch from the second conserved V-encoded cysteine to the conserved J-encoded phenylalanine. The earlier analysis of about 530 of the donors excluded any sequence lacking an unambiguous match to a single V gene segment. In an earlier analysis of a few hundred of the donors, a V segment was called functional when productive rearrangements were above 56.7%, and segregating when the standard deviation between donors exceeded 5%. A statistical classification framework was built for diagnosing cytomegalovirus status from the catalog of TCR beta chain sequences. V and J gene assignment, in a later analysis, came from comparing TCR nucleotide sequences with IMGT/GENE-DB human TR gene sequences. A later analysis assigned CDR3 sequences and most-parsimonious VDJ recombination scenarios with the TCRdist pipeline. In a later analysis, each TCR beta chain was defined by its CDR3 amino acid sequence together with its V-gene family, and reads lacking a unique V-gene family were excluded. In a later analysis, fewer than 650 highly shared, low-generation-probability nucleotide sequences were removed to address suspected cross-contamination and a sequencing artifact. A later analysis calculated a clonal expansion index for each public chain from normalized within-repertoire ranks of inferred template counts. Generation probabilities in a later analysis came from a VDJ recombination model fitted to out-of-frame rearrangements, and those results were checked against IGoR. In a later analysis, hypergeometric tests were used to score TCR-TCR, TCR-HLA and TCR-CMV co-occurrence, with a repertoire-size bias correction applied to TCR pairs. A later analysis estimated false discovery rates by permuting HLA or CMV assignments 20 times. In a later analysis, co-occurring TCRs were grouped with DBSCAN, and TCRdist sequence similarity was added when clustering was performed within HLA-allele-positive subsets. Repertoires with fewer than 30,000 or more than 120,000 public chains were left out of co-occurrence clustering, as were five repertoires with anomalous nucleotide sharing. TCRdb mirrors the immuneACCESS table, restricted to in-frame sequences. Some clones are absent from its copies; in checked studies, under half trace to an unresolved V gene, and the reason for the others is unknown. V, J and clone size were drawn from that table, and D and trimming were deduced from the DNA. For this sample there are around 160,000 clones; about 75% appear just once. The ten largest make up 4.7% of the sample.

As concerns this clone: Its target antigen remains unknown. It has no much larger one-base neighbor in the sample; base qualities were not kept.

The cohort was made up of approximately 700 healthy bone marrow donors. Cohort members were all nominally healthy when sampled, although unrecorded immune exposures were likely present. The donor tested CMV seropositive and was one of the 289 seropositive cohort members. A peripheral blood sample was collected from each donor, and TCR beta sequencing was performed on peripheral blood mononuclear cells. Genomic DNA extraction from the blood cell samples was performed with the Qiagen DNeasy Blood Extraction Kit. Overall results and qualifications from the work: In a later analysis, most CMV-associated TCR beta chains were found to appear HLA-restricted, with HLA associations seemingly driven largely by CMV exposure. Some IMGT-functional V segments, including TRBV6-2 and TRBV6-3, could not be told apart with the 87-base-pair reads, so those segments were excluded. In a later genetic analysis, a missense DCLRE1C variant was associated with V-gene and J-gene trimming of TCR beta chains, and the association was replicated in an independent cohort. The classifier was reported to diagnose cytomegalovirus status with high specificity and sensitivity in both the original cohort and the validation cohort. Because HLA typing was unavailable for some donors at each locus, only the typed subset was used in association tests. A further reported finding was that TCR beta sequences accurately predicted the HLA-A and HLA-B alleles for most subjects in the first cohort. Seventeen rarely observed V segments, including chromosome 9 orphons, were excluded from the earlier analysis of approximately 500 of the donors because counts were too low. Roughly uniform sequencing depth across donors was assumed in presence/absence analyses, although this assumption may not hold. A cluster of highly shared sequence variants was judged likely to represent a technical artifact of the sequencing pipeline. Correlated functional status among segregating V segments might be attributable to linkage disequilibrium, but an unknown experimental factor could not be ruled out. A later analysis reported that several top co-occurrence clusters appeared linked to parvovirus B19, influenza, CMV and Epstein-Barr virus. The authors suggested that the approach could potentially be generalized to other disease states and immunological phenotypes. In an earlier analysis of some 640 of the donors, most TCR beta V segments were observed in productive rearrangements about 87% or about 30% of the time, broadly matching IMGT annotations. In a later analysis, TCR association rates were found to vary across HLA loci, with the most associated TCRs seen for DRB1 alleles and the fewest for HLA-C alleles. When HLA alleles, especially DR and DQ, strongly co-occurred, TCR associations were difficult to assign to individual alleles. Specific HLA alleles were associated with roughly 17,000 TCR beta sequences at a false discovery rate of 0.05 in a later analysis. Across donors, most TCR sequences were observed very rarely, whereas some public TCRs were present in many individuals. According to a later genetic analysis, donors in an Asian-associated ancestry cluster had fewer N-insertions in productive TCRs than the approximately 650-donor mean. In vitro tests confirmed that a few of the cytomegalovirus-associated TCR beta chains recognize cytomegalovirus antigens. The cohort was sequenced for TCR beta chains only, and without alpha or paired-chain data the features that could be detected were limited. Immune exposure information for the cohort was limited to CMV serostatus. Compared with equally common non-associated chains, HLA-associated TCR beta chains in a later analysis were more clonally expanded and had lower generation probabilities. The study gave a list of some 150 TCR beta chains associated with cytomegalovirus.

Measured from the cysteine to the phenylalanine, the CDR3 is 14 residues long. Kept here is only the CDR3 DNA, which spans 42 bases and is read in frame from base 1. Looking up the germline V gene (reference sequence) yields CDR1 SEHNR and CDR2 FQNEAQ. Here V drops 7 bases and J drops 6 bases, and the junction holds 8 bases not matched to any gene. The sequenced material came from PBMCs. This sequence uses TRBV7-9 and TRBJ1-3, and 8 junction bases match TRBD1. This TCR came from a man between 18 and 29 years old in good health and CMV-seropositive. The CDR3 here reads CASTLGQGENTIYF. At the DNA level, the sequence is TGTGCCAGCACCCTAGGACAGGGAGAAAACACCATATATTTT.